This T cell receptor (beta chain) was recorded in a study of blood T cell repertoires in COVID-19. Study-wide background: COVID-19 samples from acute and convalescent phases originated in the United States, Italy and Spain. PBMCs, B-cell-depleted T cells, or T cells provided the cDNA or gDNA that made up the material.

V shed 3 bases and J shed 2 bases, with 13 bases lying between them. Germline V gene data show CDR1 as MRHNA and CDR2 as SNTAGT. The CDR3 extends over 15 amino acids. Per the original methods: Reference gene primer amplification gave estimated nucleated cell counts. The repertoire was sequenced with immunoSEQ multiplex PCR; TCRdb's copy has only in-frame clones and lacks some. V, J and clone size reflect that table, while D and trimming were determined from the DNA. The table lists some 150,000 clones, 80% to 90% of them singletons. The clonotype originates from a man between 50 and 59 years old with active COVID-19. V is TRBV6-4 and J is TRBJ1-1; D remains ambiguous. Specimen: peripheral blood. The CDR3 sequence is CASSDRQTINTEAFF. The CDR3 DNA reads TGTGCCAGCAGTGATAGGCAGACTATTAACACTGAAGCTTTCTTT.